A selection of T cell receptor beta chains follows, all from one sample in a study of post-analysis software for immune sequencing data. TCRdb used MiXCR to reprocess the PCR reads, holding one entry per CDR3 protein. The sample consists of under 650,000 distinct CDR3 sequences, about 44% of them appearing once. The sample was blood. The receptors come from a girl between 10 and 17 years old with multiple sclerosis. Both conserved end residues are part of each CDR3. The order of the fields is V gene, clone size, D gene, J gene, CDR3 length, CDR3 protein, CDR3 DNA. The D gene is left open where the match is weak. Some rows have no size entry. The others give once, few or many, or a class for an expanded clone.

>TRBV5-1|.|.|TRBJ2-7|15
CASSFYPGAFYEQYF
TGCGCCAGCAGCTTCTATCCGGGAGCCTTCTACGAGCAGTACTTC
>TRBV7-9|.|TRBD1|TRBJ1-2|13
CASSSQGEGGYTF
TGTGCCAGCAGCTCCCAGGGGGAAGGAGGCTACACCTTC
>TRBV4-2|few|.|TRBJ1-4|14
CASSITGEGGKLFF
TGTGCCAGCAGCATAACCGGGGAAGGTGGAAAACTGTTTTTT
>TRBV20-1|.|.|TRBJ2-1|12
CSASPGAYEQFF
TGCAGTGCTAGTCCGGGCGCGTATGAGCAGTTCTTC
>TRBV6-5|.|.|TRBJ2-1|13
CASSYSLGREQFF
TGTGCCAGCAGTTACTCATTGGGGCGTGAGCAGTTCTTC
>TRBV21-1|.|.|TRBJ2-7|15
CASSKGPTTQDEQYF
TGTGCCAGCAGCAAAGGGCCTACGACTCAGGACGAGCAGTACTTC
>TRBV20-1|few|.|TRBJ1-2|14
CSARESYRVDGYTF
TGCAGTGCTAGAGAAAGTTACAGGGTTGATGGCTACACCTTC
>TRBV12-3/TRBV12-4|few|.|TRBJ2-3|12
CASSPTRDTQYF
TGTGCCAGCAGCCCCACGCGGGATACGCAGTATTTT
>TRBV12-3/TRBV12-4|.|TRBD1|TRBJ2-7|14
CASCCDRGPYEQYF
TGTGCCAGCTGTTGTGACAGGGGGCCCTACGAGCAGTACTTC
>TRBV5-5|.|TRBD1|TRBJ2-3|17
CASSLRTGQSSTDTQYF
TGTGCCAGCAGTTTACGGACAGGGCAATCTAGCACAGATACGCAGTATTTT
>TRBV20-1|few|.|TRBJ1-1|12
CSARDIGGRAFF
TGCAGTGCTAGAGATATTGGGGGAAGGGCTTTCTTT
>TRBV13|few|.|TRBJ2-7|14
CASSSGGGSYEQYF
TGTGCCAGCAGCTCCGGGGGCGGTTCCTACGAGCAGTACTTC
>TRBV5-4|once|.|TRBJ2-7|13
CASSDIGSYEQYF
TGTGCCAGCAGCGATATTGGGTCCTACGAGCAGTACTTC
>TRBV4-1|.|TRBD1|TRBJ1-2|16
CASCQAGQGNLYGYTF
TGCGCCAGCTGCCAGGCGGGACAGGGAAATCTATATGGCTACACCTTC
>TRBV6-5|few|.|TRBJ2-7|14
CASSYSTEHYEQYF
TGTGCCAGCAGTTACAGTACAGAACATTACGAGCAGTACTTC
>TRBV12-3/TRBV12-4|.|.|TRBJ1-1|8
CASSLTFF
TGTGCCAGCAGTTTAACTTTCTTT
>TRBV7-3|few|.|TRBJ2-6|14
CASSSNIGANVLTF
TGTGCCAGCAGCTCCAACATTGGGGCCAACGTCCTGACTTTC
>TRBV10-3|few|.|TRBJ1-6|16
CAISESGSLYNSPLHF
TGTGCCATCAGTGAGTCCGGTTCGCTCTATAATTCACCCCTCCACTTT
>TRBV30|.|.|TRBJ1-5|14
CAWSRGGYNQPQHF
TGTGCCTGGAGTAGGGGGGGTTACAATCAGCCCCAGCATTTT
>TRBV29-1|.|.|TRBJ2-1|12
CSVRAENNERFF
TGCAGCGTTCGGGCCGAGAACAATGAGCGGTTCTTC
>TRBV12-3/TRBV12-4|.|.|TRBJ2-3|17
CASSRGLRVSPTDTQYF
TGTGCCAGCAGTCGGGGTTTGAGAGTCAGTCCCACAGATACGCAGTATTTT
>TRBV5-1|.|.|TRBJ2-7|14
CASRTVPSSYEQYF
TGCGCCAGCAGGACAGTTCCAAGCTCCTACGAGCAGTACTTC
>TRBV10-3|.|.|TRBJ1-2|17
CAISYPLEGPFRYGYTF
TGTGCCATCAGCTACCCATTAGAGGGACCCTTTCGCTATGGCTACACCTTC
>TRBV12-3/TRBV12-4|.|TRBD2|TRBJ2-5|17
CASSFPAGGHPSETQYF
TGTGCCAGCAGTTTCCCGGCGGGAGGACATCCATCGGAGACCCAGTACTTC